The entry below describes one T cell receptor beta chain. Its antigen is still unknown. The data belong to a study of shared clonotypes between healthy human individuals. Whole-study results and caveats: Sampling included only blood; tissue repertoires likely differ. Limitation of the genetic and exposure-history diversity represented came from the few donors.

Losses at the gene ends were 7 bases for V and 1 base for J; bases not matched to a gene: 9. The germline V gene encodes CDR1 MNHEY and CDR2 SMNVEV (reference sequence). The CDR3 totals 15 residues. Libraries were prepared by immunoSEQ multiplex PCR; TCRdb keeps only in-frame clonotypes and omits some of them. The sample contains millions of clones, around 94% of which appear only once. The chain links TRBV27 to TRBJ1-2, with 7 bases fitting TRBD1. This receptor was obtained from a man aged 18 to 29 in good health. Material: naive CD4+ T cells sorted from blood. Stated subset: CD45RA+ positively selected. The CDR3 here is CASTLTGLGNYGYTF. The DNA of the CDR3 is TGTGCCAGCACCCTGACAGGGTTGGGTAACTATGGCTACACCTTC.